One and the same sample provided the 9 T cell receptor beta chains below, sequenced in a study of technical replicates of blood from a handful of donors. Clones were sequenced by immunoSEQ multiplex PCR, and TCRdb holds only the in-frame ones, with some missing. The profile shows fewer than 100,000 clones, approximately 97% of them singletons. The sequenced sample was T cells isolated from PBMCs. Receptor source: a human donor in good health.

The chain combines TRBV11-3 with TRBJ1-1; a possible D gene is TRBD1 (5 bases). Germline CDR1 is SGHNT and CDR2 is YENEEA. This CDR3 has 13 residues. Trimming pared 5 bases from V and 4 bases from J, leaving 11 bases between. The CDR3 region has the DNA TGTGCCAGCAGCACCGGGGGTGCCACTGAAGCTTTCTTT. Protein sequence: CASSTGGATEAFF.

This clone is a singleton in its sample. The chain combines TRBV4-2 with TRBJ2-5; the D is unclear. The CDR3 contains 15 residues. V was trimmed by 1 base and J by 1 base, leaving 10 bases between them. Germline CDR1 LGHNA, CDR2 YNFKEQ. CDR3 sequence (DNA): TGTGCCAGCAGCCAAGTAGTAAGATTCCAAGAGACCCAGTACTTC. Translated: CASSQVVRFQETQYF.

The rearrangement joins TRBV5-1 to TRBJ1-1; D may be TRBD1 (6 bases). The CDR3 consists of 13 residues. Germline assignment: CDR1 SGHRS and CDR2 YFSETQ. V was clipped by 4 bases and J by 1 base, with 8 bases between them. The CDR3 sequence is CASSMDRNTEAFF. In DNA, the CDR3 is TGCGCCAGCAGCATGGACAGGAACACTGAAGCTTTCTTT. The entire variable domain, with the rest obtained from reference TRBV5-1 and TRBJ1-1, is as follows: KAGVTQTPRYLIKTRGQQVTLSCSPISGHRSVSWYQQTPGQGLQFLFEYFSETQRNKGNFPGRFSGRQFSNSRSEMNVSTLELGDSALYLCASSMDRNTEAFFGQGTRLTVV.

The chain has TRBV9 and TRBJ2-3; D may be TRBD2 (6 bases). The ends were cut back, 5 bases at V and 0 bases at J, with 16 bases in the middle. In germline, CDR1 is SGDLS, CDR2 YYNGEE. This CDR3 has 16 residues. The CDR3 sequence: CASSLTAGTSTDTQYF. The CDR3 DNA follows: TGTGCCAGCAGTTTGACCGCGGGAACTAGCACAGATACGCAGTATTTT. The variable domain in full, with the rest retrieved from reference TRBV9 and TRBJ2-3, is DSGVTQTPKHLITATGQRVTLRCSPRSGDLSVYWYQQSLDQGLQFLIQYYNGEERAKGNILERFSAQQFPDLHSELNLSSLELGDSALYFCASSLTAGTSTDTQYFGPGTRLTVL.

V gene TRBV28 combines with J gene TRBJ2-5; the D gene is possibly TRBD1 (6 bases). This CDR3 contains 15 residues. The V end lost 4 bases, the J end lost 3 bases, and 15 bases lay between the germline ends. Germline CDR1 MDHEN, CDR2 SYDVKM. The CDR3 DNA is TGTGCCAGCAGTTCCCTGGGAGCAGGGGAAGAGACCCAGTACTTC. Its protein product is CASSSLGAGEETQYF.

The chain links TRBV10-3 to TRBJ2-1; 8 nucleotides agree with TRBD1. The CDR3 runs to 15 residues. CDR1 is ENHRY, CDR2 SYGVKD, per germline. With V trimmed by 0 bases and J by 5 bases, 3 bases remained unmatched. This CDR3 is CAISESTGENNEQFF. The CDR3, as DNA: TGTGCCATCAGTGAGTCGACAGGGGAGAACAATGAGCAGTTCTTC.

The gene calls are TRBV2 and TRBJ1-3; TRBD1 is a possible D gene (5 bases). The CDR3 loop spans 16 amino acids. V shed 6 bases and J shed 2 bases, with 17 bases lying between them. Germline lookup yields CDR1 SNHLY and CDR2 FYNNEI. The CDR3 DNA follows: TGTGCCAGCAGACGCATTAGGGGACTAACTGGAAACACCATATATTTT. Protein sequence: CASRRIRGLTGNTIYF.

This clone was seen just once. The genes are TRBV9 and TRBJ1-4, with TRBD1 matching 8 bases. Germline assignment: CDR1 SGDLS and CDR2 YYNGEE. The CDR3 extends over 15 amino acids. The junction had 9 bases not matched to a gene; V was cut back by 5 bases and J by 6 bases. CDR3 residues: CASSYSQGEYEKLFF. As DNA, the CDR3 is TGTGCCAGCAGTTACTCACAGGGGGAGTATGAAAAACTGTTTTTT.

V and J are TRBV7-8 and TRBJ2-2; D not certain. The length of the CDR3 is 14 residues. Germline values: CDR1 SGHVS, CDR2 FQNEAQ. Trimming took off 4 bases at V and 3 bases at J, with 9 bases between the two ends. The CDR3 loop is CASSSSFYTGELFF. CDR3 nucleotide sequence: TGTGCCAGCAGCTCTTCCTTTTACACCGGGGAGCTGTTTTTT.